The sequence of this TCR beta chain was determined in a study of Graves' ophthalmopathy and Graves' hyperthyroidism listed by TCRdb under 2018. Regarding the complete study: Peripheral blood was collected at initial diagnosis, before any treatment. The independent validation cohort included 20 or so hyperthyroidism patients plus 17 patients who later progressed from hyperthyroidism to ophthalmopathy. Once sampling was done, hyperthyroidism patients were given methimazole at a starting dose of 30 mg daily, while ophthalmopathy patients were given high-dose intravenous methylprednisolone. The study used TCR beta repertoire signatures to distinguish Graves' ophthalmopathy from Graves' hyperthyroidism and to predict progression to ophthalmopathy. T-cell repertoires of thyroid tissue and blood were compared in more than five hyperthyroidism patients. The 100 or so discovery patients were divided at random into training and test sets in a 7:3 ratio. In total, over 130 blood samples were TCR-sequenced: fewer than 50 ophthalmopathy, 80 or so hyperthyroidism and some 17 hyperthyroidism-to-ophthalmopathy patients. A discovery set of 100 patients (43 ophthalmopathy, about 55 stable hyperthyroidism) was enrolled to explore V-J signatures distinguishing ophthalmopathy from hyperthyroidism.

Ophthalmopathy patients had moderately to severely active disease, Clinical Activity Score of at least 3, NOSPECS grade of at least 4, and disease duration under 3 months. Patients were excluded if they had other autoimmune diseases, uncontrolled infections, pregnancy or lactation. Clinical symptoms, serum thyroxine, TRAb, thyroid ultrasound and orbital computed tomography were used for diagnosis. PBMCs were isolated from roughly 10 ml of fresh peripheral blood by Ficoll-Paque density gradient centrifugation. Total RNA was extracted with Trizol reagent and quality-checked on an Agilent 2100 Bioanalyzer. For repertoire sequencing, the TCR beta CDR3 regions were amplified from RNA transcripts. The first round was an RT-PCR using HTBI primers with the Qiagen OneStep RT-PCR kit, and this first round was followed by a second-round multiplex PCR, then size selection and purification. Libraries were sequenced on an Illumina HiSeq2000 using paired-end 100 bp reads. In the original analysis: SOAPnuke was used to process the reads, throwing out any read that had adapters, had uncalled bases, had a mean Phred below 15, or lacked an exact constant-primer or identifier match. High-quality paired reads were merged with COPE v1.2.5. Unique nucleotide sequences were defined as clonotypes and aligned to IMGT TRB V, D and J references using MiTCR v1.1. Only V-J combinations with frequency above 0.0001 were analysed, covering over 99% of repertoires. For each V-J combination, a TCR clonal expansion and chaos score was defined as the ratio of F50 clonal expansion to chaos observed in the TCRdist matrix. Welch's t-statistics and random forest were used to narrow the features down to 10 to 15 V-J combinations, which were then fed into a naive Bayes classifier. Thyroid-blood repertoire similarity was quantified with the Morisita-Horn index. Starting from the raw public reads, TCRdb applied fastp trimming at Q25, assembled clones with MiXCR and retained in-frame beta chains. Identical CDR3 proteins give one entry, which carries the most common genes and DNA. What appears here as the V and J calls and clone size reflects TCRdb's work, not the paper's. The sample table shows some 160,000 distinct CDR3 sequences, and about two fifths are seen once. About 9.5% of the sample rests with the top ten.

This clonotype was found many times. No antigen is known for it. The sample holds no much larger clone one base away, and base qualities are not on file. The paper as a whole reports these results and caveats: Most expanded thyroid clonotypes with frequency above 0.001 were also detected in blood, suggesting blood repertoires may reflect the thyroid immune response. In validation, the model predicted ophthalmopathy progression with about 71% sensitivity and roughly 78% specificity; approximately 12 predicted patients were CT-confirmed with GO in a median of approximately six months. In cross-validation, the 13-signature model distinguished ophthalmopathy from stable hyperthyroidism with almost 90% sensitivity and around 81% specificity, and in the test set the corresponding values were about 80% and 75%. Sample size was not statistically predetermined, and group allocation was not concealed from the investigators.

Reading the germline V gene (reference sequence) gives CDR1 MNHEY and CDR2 SMNVEV. V loses 3 bases of germline sequence and J loses 8 bases, and the interval between the two ends is 13 bases. The CDR3 has 13 amino acids, counting the end cysteine and phenylalanine. This entry keeps only the CDR3 DNA: 39 bases, framed from base 1. The sequence joins TRBV27 to TRBJ1-2, with the D gene call left open. The sequenced material came from peripheral blood. The sequence was collected from a young man with Graves' ophthalmopathy. Donor details come from another sample of the same person, matched by shared clones. This receptor has the CDR3 CASSFIRAGGYTF. The DNA reads TGTGCCAGCAGTTTCATCCGGGCGGGGGGCTACACCTTC.